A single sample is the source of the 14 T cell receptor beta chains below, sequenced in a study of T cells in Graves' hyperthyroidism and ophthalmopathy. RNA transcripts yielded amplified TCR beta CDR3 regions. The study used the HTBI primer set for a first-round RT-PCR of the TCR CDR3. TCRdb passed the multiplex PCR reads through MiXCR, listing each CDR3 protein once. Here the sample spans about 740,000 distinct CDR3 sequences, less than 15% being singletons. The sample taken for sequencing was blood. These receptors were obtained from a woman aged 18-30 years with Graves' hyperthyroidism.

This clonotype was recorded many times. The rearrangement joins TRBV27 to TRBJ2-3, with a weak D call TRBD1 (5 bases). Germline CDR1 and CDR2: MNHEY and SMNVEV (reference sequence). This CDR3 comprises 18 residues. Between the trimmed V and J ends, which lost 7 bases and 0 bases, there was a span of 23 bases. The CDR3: CASKQGRFYITSTDTQYF. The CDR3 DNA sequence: TGTGCCAGCAAGCAGGGAAGATTTTACATTACTAGCACAGATACGCAGTATTTT.

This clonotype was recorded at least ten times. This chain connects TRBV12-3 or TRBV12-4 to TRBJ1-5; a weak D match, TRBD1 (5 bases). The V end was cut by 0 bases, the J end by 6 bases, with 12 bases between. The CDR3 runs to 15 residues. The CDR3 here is CASSLAGVWGQPQHF. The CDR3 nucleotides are TGTGCCAGCAGTTTAGCAGGGGTGTGGGGTCAGCCCCAGCATTTT.

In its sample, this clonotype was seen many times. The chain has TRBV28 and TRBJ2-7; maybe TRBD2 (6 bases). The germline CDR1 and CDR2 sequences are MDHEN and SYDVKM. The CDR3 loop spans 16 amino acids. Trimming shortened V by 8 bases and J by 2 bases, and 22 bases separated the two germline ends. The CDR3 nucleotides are TGTGCCAGCGTACCACGCCCGGGGGTAGGAGCCTACGAGCAGTACTTC. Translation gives CASVPRPGVGAYEQYF.

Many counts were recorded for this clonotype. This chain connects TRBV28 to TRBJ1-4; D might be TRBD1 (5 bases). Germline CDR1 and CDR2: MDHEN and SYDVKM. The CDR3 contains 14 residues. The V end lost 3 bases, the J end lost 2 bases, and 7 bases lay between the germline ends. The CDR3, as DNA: TGTGCCAGCAGTTTGGGGGGTACTAATGAAAAACTGTTTTTT. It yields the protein CASSLGGTNEKLFF.

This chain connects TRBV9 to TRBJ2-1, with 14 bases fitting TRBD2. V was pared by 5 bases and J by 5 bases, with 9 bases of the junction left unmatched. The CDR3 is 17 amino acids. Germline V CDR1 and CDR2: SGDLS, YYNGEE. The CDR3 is CASSGTSGSLVDNEQFF. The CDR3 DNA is TGTGCCAGCAGTGGGACTAGCGGGAGCCTAGTGGACAATGAGCAGTTCTTC.

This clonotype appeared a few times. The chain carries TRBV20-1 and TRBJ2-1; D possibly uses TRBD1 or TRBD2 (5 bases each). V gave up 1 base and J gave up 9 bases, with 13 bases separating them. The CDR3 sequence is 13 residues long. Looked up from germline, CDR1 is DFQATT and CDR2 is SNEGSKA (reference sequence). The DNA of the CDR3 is TGCAGTGCTAGAGGGGCTTGGGGGAGTGAGCAGTTCTTC. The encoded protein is CSARGAWGSEQFF.

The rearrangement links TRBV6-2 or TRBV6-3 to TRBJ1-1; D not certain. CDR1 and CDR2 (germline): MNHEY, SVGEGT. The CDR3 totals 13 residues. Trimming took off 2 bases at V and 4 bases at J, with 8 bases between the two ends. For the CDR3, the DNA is TGTGCCAGCAGTTACAGAAGGAGCACTGAAGCTTTCTTT. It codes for CASSYRRSTEAFF.

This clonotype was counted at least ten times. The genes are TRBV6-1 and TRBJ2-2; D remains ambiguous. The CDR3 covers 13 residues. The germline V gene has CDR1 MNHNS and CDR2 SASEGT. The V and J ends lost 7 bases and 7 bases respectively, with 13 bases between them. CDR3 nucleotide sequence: TGTGCCAGCACTAGGTCCCCGGGCGGGGAGCTGTTTTTT. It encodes CASTRSPGGELFF.

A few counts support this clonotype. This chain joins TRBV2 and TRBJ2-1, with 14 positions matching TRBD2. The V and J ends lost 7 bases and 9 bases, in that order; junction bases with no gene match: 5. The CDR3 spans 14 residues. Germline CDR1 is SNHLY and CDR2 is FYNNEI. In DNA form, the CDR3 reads TGTGCCAGCACCGGGACTAGCGGGAGAAGTGAGCAGTTCTTC. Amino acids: CASTGTSGRSEQFF.

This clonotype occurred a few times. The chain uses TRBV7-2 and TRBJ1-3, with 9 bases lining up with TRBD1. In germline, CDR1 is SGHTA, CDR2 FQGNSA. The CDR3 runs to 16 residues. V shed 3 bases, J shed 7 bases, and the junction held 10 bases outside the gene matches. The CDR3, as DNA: TGTGCCAGCAGCTTCCGACCCGGGACAGGGCGGAACACCATATATTTT. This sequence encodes CASSFRPGTGRNTIYF.

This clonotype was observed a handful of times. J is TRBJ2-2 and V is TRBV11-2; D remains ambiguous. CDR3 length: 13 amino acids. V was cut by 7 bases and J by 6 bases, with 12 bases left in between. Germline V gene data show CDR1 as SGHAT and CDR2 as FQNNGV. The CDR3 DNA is TGTGCCAGCATATCTACTCAGGCCGGGGAGCTGTTTTTT. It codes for CASISTQAGELFF. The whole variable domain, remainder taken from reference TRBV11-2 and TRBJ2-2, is EAGVAQSPRYKIIEKRQSVAFWCNPISGHATLYWYQQILGQGPKLLIQFQNNGVVDDSQLPKDRFSAERLKGVDSTLKIQPAKLEDSAVYLCASISTQAGELFFGEGSRLTVL.

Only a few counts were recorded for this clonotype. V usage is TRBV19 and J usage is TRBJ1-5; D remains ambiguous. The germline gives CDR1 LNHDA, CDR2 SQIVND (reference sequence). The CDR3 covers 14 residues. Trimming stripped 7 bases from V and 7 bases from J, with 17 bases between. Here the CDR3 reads CASTLKNGGQPQHF. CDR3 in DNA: TGTGCCAGTACCCTGAAGAACGGAGGGCAGCCCCAGCATTTT.

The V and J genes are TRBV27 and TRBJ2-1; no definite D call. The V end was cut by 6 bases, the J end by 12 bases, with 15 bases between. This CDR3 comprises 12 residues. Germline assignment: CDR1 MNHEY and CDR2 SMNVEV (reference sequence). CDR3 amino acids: CASRSAKMGQFF. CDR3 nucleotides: TGTGCCAGCAGATCAGCCAAGATGGGGCAGTTCTTC.

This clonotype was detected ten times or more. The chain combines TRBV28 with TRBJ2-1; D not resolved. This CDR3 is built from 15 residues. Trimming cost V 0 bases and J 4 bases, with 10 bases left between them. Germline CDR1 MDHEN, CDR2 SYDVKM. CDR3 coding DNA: TGTGCCAGCAGTTTATGGCCCTCAATGTACAATGAGCAGTTCTTC. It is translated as CASSLWPSMYNEQFF.